This T cell receptor (beta chain) was documented in a study of T cells in Graves' hyperthyroidism and ophthalmopathy (dated by TCRdb to between 2017 and 2020). General notes on the study: Peripheral blood samples were taken at initial diagnosis, before any treatment was given. Thyroid tissue and blood T-cell repertoires from six Graves' hyperthyroidism patients were also compared in the study. To identify TCR V-J signatures that set the groups apart, the researchers used a discovery cohort of roughly 100 patients, made up of about 44 with Graves' ophthalmopathy and around 58 with stable Graves' hyperthyroidism. Whether ophthalmopathy could be predicted prospectively was tested in an independent validation cohort made up of 18 to 20 hyperthyroidism patients plus 17 patients who later progressed to ophthalmopathy. For training and testing, the 100 or so patients in the discovery cohort were randomly divided in a 7:3 ratio. TCR Vbeta CDR3 sequencing of 120 to 150 peripheral blood samples (over 40 ophthalmopathy, roughly 72 hyperthyroidism and roughly 17 progressor patients) is reported in the paper. Following sampling, methimazole starting at 30 mg daily was given to hyperthyroidism patients, and high-dose intravenous methylprednisolone was given to ophthalmopathy patients. Study-wide findings and limitations: Ophthalmopathy was separated from stable hyperthyroidism by a 13 V-J signature model, with 87.88% sensitivity and about 81% specificity obtained in cross-validation and 80%/75% obtained in testing. Most expanded thyroid clonotypes (frequency above 0.001) were also detected in blood, a finding suggesting that blood repertoires may reflect thyroid immune responses. Sample size was not statistically predetermined, and blinding of investigators to group allocation was not performed. In validation, the model predicted progression to ophthalmopathy with around 71% sensitivity and 72% to 75% specificity, a median of 6.5 months before onset.

Concerning this clonotype: What antigen it recognizes has not been identified. Nothing much larger sits one base from this clone, and base qualities are not available.

The TCR beta CDR3 regions were amplified from RNA transcripts. The TCR CDR3 was subjected to a first round of RT-PCR using the HTBI primer set and the Qiagen OneStep RT-PCR kit. Libraries were constructed in a second round of multiplex PCR, after which size selection and purification were carried out. Libraries were sequenced paired-end with 100 bp reads on an Illumina HiSeq2000. Per the original workflow: SOAPnuke was used to process the raw data, throwing out any read that contained adapters or uncalled bases, had a mean Phred below 15, or lacked an exact constant-primer or identifier match. High-quality paired reads were merged using COPE v1.2.5, and each unique nucleotide sequence was defined as a clonotype. MiTCR v1.1 was used to align clonotypes to the IMGT TRBV, TRBD and TRBJ reference segments. The analysis included only V-J combinations with a frequency above 0.0001, which together covered over 98% of the repertoires. The TCS score was defined as the ratio of F50 (clonal expansion) to E x V (chaos), calculated using BLOSUM62-based TCRdist between CDR3 peptides within each V-J. Welch's t-statistics and random forest reduced several hundred V-J features to 10 to 15, which were used in a naive Bayes classifier (R e1071). TCRdb passed the public sequencing reads through fastp at Q25 and MiXCR, retaining productive beta sequences. Rows are unified per CDR3 protein, each entry keeping the most common DNA and genes. The V and J calls were not made by the authors but by TCRdb's processing. The sample table records about 640,000 distinct CDR3 sequences; 20% to 25% of these occur just once. The ten largest account for roughly a third of the sample.

Its CDR3 holds 15 amino acids, cysteine through phenylalanine. Only the CDR3 part of the read is kept: 45 bases, read in frame from the first base. Here V drops 5 bases and J drops 5 bases, and the junction holds 8 bases not matched to any gene. CDR1 and CDR2 were assigned from the germline V gene (reference sequence) as LNHDA and SQIVND. Moderately to severely active disease, a Clinical Activity Score of at least 3, a NOSPECS grade of at least 4, and a duration under 3 months were present in ophthalmopathy patients. Any patient with an uncontrolled infection, another autoimmune disease, pregnancy or lactation was excluded. Diagnoses were established on the basis of clinical symptoms, serum thyroxine and TRAb, thyroid ultrasound, and orbital computed tomography. PBMCs were separated from approximately 9.9 ml of fresh peripheral blood using Ficoll-Paque density gradient centrifugation. Total RNA was extracted with Trizol reagent, and quality was checked on an Agilent 2100 Bioanalyzer.

The chain was built from TRBV19 and TRBJ1-4; 7 of the junction bases match TRBD1. Sequenced material: blood. This clonotype was sampled from a man aged 25 to 40 with Graves' ophthalmopathy. CDR3 loop: CASSPPQGSNEKLFF. The DNA reads TGTGCCAGTAGTCCGCCACAGGGGAGCAATGAAAAACTGTTTTTT. With the portions outside the CDR3 filled from the reference TRBV19 and TRBJ1-4 genes, the complete variable region becomes DGGITQSPKYLFRKEGQNVTLSCEQNLNHDAMYWYRQDPGQGLRLIYYSQIVNDFQKGDIAEGYSVSREKKESFPLTVTSAQKNPTAFYLCASSPPQGSNEKLFFGSGTQLSVL.